This T cell receptor (beta chain) was captured by sequencing in a study of Ad26.COV2.S vaccination and SARS-CoV-2 variants. Study background: Donor was one of the participants in the Ad26.COV2.S arm of the COV1001 trial.

Findings and caveats of the study: The TCR breadth and depth analyses may have understated or missed part of the total T cell responses.

Note on this clone: The target antigen is unknown.

Treatment noted: roughly 20 received Ad26.COV2.S at low or high dose, single or two shots; about 5 received placebo; per-sample allocation not given. All samples were drawn on day 63, counting from the first vaccine or placebo injection. Sequencing used immunoSEQ multiplex PCR; TCRdb keeps in-frame clones, though not all of them. The data show around 320,000 clones, 70% to 90% seen once. Sample: peripheral blood, taken in a trial of Ad26.COV2.S vaccine versus placebo. This TCR came from a person aged 18-65 years who received the Ad26.COV2.S COVID-19 vaccine or a placebo.

The CDR3 bases are TGTGCCAGCAGTTTCTTAGGGCTGGGCTCTGGAAACACCATATATTTT. It translates to CASSFLGLGSGNTIYF. The rearrangement links TRBV6-5 to TRBJ1-3; D not certain. Trimming left V 4 bases short and J 0 bases short, with 13 bases between. CDR1 MNHEY and CDR2 SVGAGI come from the germline V gene. The CDR3 covers 16 residues.